What follows describes a single T cell receptor beta chain. One junction end disagrees with the germline gene, perhaps due to a read error. These data belong to a study of T-cell memory formation after mild COVID-19. The CDR3 length is 13 residues. Germline assignment: CDR1 MGHRA and CDR2 YSYEKL. TCRdb reprocessed the 5' RACE reads via MiXCR and lists one record per CDR3 protein. Of 190,000 or so distinct CDR3 sequences listed, under 12% were seen once; the top ten hold less than 4%. Sequenced: PBMCs or a T cell subset sorted from them (not recorded which). This chain links TRBV4-1 with TRBJ1-2, with TRBD1 as a possible D gene (5 bases). This TCR was recovered from a man younger than 30 who had mild COVID-19 (a few samples of this study predate the infection). Cell type and time point are not known. DNA of the CDR3: TGCGCCGGCAGCCGGGACCTCGAGGGAGGCTACACCTTC. Translating it yields CAGSRDLEGGYTF.